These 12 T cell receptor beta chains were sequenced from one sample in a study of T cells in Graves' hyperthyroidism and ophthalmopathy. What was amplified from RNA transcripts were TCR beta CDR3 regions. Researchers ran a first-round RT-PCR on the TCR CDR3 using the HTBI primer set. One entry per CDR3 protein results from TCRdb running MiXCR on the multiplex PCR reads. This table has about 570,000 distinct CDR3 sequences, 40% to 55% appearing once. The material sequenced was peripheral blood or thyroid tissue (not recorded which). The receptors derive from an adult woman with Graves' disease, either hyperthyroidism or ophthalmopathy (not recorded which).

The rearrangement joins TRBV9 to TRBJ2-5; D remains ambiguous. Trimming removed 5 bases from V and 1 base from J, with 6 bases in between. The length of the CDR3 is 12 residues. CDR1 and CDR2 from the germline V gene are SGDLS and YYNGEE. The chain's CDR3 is CASSGIQETQYF. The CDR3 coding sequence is TGTGCCAGCAGTGGCATCCAAGAGACCCAGTACTTC.

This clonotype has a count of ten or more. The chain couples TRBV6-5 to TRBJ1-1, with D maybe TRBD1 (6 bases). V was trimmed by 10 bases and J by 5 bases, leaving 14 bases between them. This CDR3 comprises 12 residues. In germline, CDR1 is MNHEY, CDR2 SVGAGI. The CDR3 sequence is CATNRGGTEAFF. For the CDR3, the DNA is TGTGCCACAAATCGAGGGGGAACTGAAGCTTTCTTT.

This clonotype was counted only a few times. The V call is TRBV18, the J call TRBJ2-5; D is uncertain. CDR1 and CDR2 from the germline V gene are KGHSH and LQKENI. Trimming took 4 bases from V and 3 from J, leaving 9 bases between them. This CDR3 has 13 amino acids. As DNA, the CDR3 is TGTGCCAGCTCACTCGGACCTAAAGAGACCCAGTACTTC. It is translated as CASSLGPKETQYF.

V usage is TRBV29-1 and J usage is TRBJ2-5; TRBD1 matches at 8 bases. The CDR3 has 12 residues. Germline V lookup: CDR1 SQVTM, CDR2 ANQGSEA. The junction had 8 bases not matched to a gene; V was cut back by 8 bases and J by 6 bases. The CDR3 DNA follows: TGCAGCTTCCAGGACAGGGCCAAGACCCAGTACTTC. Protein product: CSFQDRAKTQYF.

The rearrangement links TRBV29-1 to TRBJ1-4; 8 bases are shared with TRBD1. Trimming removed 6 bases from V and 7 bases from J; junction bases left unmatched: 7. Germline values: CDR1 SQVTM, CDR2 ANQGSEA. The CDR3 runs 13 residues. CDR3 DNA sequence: TGCAGCGTCGCGCAGGGGGCAGGTGAAAAACTGTTTTTT. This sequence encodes CSVAQGAGEKLFF.

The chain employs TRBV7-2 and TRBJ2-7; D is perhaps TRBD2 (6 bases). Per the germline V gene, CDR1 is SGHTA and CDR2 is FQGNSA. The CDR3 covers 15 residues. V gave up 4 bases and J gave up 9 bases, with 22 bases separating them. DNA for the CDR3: TGTGCCAGCAGCTACCCCTCTGAGGGACTCGGAAGGCAGTACTTC. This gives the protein CASSYPSEGLGRQYF.

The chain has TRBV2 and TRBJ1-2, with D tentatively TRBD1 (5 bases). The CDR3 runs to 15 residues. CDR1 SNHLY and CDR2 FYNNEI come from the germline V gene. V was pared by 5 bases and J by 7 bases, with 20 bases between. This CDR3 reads CASSFRAGSRFGYTF. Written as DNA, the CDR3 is TGTGCCAGCAGTTTTAGGGCAGGGTCGCGGTTTGGCTACACCTTC.

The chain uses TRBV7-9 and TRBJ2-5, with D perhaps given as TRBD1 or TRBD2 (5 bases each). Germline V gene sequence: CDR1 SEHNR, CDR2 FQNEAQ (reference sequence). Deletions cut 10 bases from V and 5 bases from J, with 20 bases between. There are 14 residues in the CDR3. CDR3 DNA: TGTGCCACCCGCCGGGACGCCTTGCTGGAGACCCAGTACTTC. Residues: CATRRDALLETQYF.

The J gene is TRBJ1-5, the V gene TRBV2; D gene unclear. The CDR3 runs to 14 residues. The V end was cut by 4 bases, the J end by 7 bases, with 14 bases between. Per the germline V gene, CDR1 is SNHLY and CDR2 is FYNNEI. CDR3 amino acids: CASSGLAYEQPQHF. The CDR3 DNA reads TGTGCCAGCAGTGGCTTAGCGTATGAGCAGCCCCAGCATTTT.

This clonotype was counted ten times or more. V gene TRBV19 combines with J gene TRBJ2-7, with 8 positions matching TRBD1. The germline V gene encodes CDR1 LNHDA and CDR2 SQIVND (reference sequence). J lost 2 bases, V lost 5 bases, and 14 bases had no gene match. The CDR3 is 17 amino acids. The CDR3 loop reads CASSPSGGGGLAYEQYF. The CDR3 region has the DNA TGTGCCAGTAGTCCCTCAGGGGGCGGCGGACTCGCCTACGAGCAGTACTTC.

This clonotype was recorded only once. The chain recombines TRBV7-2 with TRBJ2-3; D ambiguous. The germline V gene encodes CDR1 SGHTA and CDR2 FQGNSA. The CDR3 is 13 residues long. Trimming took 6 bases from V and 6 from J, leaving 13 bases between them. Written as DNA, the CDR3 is TGTGCCAGCAGTCGAAACACCAGGGATACGCAGTATTTT. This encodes CASSRNTRDTQYF.

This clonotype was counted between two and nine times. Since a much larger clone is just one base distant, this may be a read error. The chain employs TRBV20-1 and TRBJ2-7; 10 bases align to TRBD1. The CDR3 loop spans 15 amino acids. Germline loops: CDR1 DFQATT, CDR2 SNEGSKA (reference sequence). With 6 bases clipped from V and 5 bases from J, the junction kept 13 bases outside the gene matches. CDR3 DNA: TGCAGTGCAACATACCTCGGGACAGGGGTCCACGAGCAGTACTTC. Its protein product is CSATYLGTGVHEQYF.